The 5 T cell receptor beta chains below come from one sample, sequenced in a study of radiation and T cells in renal cell carcinoma. The method was immunoSEQ multiplex PCR; TCRdb's version includes in-frame clones alone and lacks a portion of them. The sample consists of 100,000 to 150,000 clones, around nine tenths of them appearing once. Time point noted: blood 2 weeks post-SBRT. Treatment: 15 Gy SBRT to primary tumor, nephrectomy 4 weeks later. Sequencing used blood, obtained from a patient whose treatment included radiotherapy and nephrectomy. These receptors were taken from a woman aged 70 to 79 with renal cell carcinoma.

V usage is TRBV7-2 and J usage is TRBJ1-3; D is unresolved. Per germline, CDR1 SGHTA and CDR2 FQGNSA. The V end was cut by 5 bases, the J end by 2 bases, with 7 bases between. This CDR3 contains 13 residues. The CDR3 reads CASSPGPGNTIYF. DNA of the CDR3: TGTGCCAGCAGCCCCGGCCCTGGAAACACCATATATTTT.

The chain is built from TRBV6-6 and TRBJ1-2; the match to TRBD1 covers 9 bases. In germline, CDR1 is MNHNY, CDR2 SVGAGI (reference sequence). The CDR3 consists of 13 residues. The J segment lost 5 bases and the V segment lost 6 bases, leaving 4 bases of the junction unmatched. DNA of the CDR3: TGTGCCAGCAGATCGGGACAGGGTTATGGCTACACCTTC. The encoded protein is CASRSGQGYGYTF.

The genes are TRBV9 and TRBJ1-1, with TRBD1 as a possible D gene (5 bases). The CDR3 totals 12 residues. The germline V gene encodes CDR1 SGDLS and CDR2 YYNGEE. Trimming shortened V by 5 bases and J by 7 bases, and 12 bases separated the two germline ends. The CDR3 protein is CASSRRGFEAFF. CDR3 coding DNA: TGTGCCAGCAGTCGTAGGGGATTTGAAGCTTTCTTT.

The chain is built from TRBV5-8 and TRBJ1-2, with 7 bases fitting TRBD1. The CDR3 sequence is 14 residues long. V was clipped by 3 bases and J by 5 bases; unmatched bases: 7. The germline CDR1 and CDR2 sequences are SGHTS and YDEGEE. The CDR3 DNA reads TGTGCCAGCAGCTCGAGGACAGGAACTTATGGCTACACCTTC. Translated: CASSSRTGTYGYTF.

V usage is TRBV28 and J usage is TRBJ1-2; the D is unclear. V lost 8 bases, J lost 2 bases, and 12 bases lay in between. The CDR3 totals 13 residues. CDR1 and CDR2 (germline): MDHEN, SYDVKM. The CDR3 nucleotides read TGTGCCAGCCAGACTGCGGGGAACTATGGCTACACCTTC. It specifies CASQTAGNYGYTF.